This TCR beta chain was obtained from a study of T cells in localized non-small cell lung cancer. The assay was immunoSEQ multiplex PCR, and TCRdb's table has in-frame clones only and misses some. The table records roughly 20,000 clones, about 81% of them present only once. This clone showed up just once. The CDR3 is 13 amino acids. Germline V CDR1 and CDR2: SNHLY, FYNNEI. Germline trimming cut 9 bases from V and 7 bases from J; bases unmatched to any gene: 9. The source is a man aged 35 to 69 with stage I lung adenocarcinoma. Sequencing used peripheral blood, obtained before any cancer treatment. The chain couples TRBV2 to TRBJ2-7; 10 positions match TRBD2. The CDR3 bases are TGTGCCAGACAAACTAGCGGGATATGGGAGCAGTACTTC. It encodes CARQTSGIWEQYF.